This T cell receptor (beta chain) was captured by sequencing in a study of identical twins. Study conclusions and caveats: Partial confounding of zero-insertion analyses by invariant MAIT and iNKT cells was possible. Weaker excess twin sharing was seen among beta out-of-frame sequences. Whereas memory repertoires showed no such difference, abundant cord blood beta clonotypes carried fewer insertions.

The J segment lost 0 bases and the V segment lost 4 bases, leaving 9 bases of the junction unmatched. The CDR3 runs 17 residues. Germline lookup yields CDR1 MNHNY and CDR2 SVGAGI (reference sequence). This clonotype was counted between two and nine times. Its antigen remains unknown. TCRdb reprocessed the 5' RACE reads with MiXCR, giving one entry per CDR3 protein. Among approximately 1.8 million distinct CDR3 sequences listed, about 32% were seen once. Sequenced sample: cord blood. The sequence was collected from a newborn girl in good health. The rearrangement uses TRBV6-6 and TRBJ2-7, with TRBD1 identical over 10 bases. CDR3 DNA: TGTGCCAGCAGTTCTAGGACAGGGGGACGTCGCTCCTACGAGCAGTACTTC. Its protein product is CASSSRTGGRRSYEQYF.